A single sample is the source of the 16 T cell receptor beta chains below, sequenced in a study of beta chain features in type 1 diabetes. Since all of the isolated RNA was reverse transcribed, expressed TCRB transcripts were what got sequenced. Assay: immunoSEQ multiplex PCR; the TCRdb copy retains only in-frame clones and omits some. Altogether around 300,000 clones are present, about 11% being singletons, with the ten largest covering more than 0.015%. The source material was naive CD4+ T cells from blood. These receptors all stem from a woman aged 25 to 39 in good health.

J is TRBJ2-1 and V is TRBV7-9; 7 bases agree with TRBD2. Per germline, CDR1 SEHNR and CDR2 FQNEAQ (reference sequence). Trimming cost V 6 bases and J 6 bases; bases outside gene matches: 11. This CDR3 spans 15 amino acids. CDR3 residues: CASSPRLATGNEQFF. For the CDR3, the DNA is TGTGCCAGCAGTCCCAGACTAGCTACAGGCAATGAGCAGTTCTTC.

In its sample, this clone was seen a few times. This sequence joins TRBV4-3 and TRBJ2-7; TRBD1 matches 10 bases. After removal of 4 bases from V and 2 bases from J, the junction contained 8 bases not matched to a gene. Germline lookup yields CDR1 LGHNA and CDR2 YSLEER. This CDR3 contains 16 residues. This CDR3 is CASSPARTGGAYEQYF. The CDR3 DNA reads TGCGCCAGCAGCCCAGCGAGGACAGGGGGAGCCTACGAGCAGTACTTC.

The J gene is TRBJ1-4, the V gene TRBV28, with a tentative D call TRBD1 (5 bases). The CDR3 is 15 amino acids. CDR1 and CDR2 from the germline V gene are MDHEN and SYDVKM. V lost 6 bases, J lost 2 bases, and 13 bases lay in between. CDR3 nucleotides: TGTGCCAGCAGATCAGGGTCTCTGACTAATGAAAAACTGTTTTTT. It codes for CASRSGSLTNEKLFF.

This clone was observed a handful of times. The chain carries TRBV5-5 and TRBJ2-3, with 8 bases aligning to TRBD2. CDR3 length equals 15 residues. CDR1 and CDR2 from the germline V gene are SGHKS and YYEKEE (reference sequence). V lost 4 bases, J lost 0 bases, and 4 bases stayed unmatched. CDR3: CASSRLATSTDTQYF. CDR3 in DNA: TGTGCCAGCAGCCGACTAGCGACCAGCACAGATACGCAGTATTTT.

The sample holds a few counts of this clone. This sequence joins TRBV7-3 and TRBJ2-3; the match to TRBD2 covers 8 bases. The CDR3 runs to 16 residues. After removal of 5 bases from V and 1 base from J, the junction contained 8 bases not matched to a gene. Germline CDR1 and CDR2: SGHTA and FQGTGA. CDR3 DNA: TGTGCCAGCAGCCCCGTAGCGGGATCCGGCACAGATACGCAGTATTTT. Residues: CASSPVAGSGTDTQYF.

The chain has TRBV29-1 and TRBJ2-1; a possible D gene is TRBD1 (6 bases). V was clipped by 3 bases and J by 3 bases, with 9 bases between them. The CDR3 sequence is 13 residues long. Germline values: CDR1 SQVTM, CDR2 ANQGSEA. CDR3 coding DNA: TGCAGCGTTGATGCAGGGGTCTACAATGAGCAGTTCTTC. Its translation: CSVDAGVYNEQFF.

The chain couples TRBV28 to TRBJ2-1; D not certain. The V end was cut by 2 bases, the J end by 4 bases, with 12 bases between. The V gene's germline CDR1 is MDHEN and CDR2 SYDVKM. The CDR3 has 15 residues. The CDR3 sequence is CASSLAYSLYNEQFF. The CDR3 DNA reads TGTGCCAGCAGTTTAGCCTACTCCTTGTACAATGAGCAGTTCTTC.

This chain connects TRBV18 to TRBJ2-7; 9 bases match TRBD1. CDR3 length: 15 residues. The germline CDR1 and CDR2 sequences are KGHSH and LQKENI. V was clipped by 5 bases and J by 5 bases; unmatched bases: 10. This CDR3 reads CASSSSQGALNEQYF. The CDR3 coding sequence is TGTGCCAGCTCATCCTCACAGGGGGCGTTGAACGAGCAGTACTTC.

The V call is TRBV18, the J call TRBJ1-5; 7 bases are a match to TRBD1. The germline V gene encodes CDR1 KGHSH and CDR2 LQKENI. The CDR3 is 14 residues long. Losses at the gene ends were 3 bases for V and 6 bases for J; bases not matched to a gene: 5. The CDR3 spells CASSPTGDGQPQHF. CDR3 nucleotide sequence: TGTGCCAGCTCACCCACAGGGGACGGTCAGCCCCAGCATTTT.

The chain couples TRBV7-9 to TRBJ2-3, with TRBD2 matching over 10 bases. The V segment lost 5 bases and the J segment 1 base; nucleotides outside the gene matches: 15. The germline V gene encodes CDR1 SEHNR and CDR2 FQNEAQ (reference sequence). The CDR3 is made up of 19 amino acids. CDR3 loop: CASSLRLAGEAFGTDTQYF. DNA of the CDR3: TGTGCCAGCAGCCTCAGGCTAGCGGGAGAGGCTTTCGGCACAGATACGCAGTATTTT.

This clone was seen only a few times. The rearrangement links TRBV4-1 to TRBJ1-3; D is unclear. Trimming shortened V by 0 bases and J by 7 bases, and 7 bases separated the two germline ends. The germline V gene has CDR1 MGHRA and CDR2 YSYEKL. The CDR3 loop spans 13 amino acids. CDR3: CASSQEPANTIYF. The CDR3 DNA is TGCGCCAGCAGCCAAGAACCCGCGAACACCATATATTTT.

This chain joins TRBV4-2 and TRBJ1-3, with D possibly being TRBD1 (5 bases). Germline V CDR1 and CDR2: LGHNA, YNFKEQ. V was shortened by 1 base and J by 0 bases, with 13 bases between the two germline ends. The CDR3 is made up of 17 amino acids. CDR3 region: CASSQAQGLPSGNTIYF. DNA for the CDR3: TGTGCCAGCAGCCAAGCGCAGGGACTCCCCTCTGGAAACACCATATATTTT.

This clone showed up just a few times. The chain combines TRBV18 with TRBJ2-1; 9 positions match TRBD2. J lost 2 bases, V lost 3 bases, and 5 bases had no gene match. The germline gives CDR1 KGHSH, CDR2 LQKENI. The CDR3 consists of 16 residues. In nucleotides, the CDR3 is TGTGCCAGCTCACCCTTCGCGGGAGGGGCCTACAATGAGCAGTTCTTC. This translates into CASSPFAGGAYNEQFF.

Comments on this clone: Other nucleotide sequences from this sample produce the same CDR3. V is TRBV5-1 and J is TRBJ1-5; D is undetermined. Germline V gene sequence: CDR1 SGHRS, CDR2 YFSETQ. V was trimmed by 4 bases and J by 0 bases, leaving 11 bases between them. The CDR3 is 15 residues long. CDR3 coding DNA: TGCGCCAGCAGCCTGGGAGAGCATAGCAATCAGCCCCAGCATTTT. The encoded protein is CASSLGEHSNQPQHF.

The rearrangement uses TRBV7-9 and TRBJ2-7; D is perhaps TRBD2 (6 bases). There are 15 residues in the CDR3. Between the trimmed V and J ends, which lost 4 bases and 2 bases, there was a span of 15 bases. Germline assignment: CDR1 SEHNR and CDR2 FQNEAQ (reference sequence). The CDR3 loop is CASSYRGISPYEQYF. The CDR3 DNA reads TGTGCCAGCAGCTATCGGGGGATTTCTCCCTACGAGCAGTACTTC.

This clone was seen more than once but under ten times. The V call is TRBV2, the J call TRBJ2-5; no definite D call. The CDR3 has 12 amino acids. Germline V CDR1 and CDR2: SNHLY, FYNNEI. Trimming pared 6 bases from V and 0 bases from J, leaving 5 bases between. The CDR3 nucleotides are TGTGCCAGCAGAACACACCAAGAGACCCAGTACTTC. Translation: CASRTHQETQYF.